One sample yielded the 6 T cell receptor beta chains listed below, sequenced in a study of blood T cell repertoires in COVID-19. The method was immunoSEQ multiplex PCR; TCRdb's version includes in-frame clones alone and lacks a portion of them. This table holds 95,000 to 150,000 clones, roughly 78% found once. Sequencing input: peripheral blood. The receptors stem from a man in his sixties with active or convalescent COVID-19.

The genes are TRBV30 and TRBJ1-1, with 7 bases lining up with TRBD1. Germline CDR1 reads GTSNPN; CDR2 reads SVGIG (reference sequence). The CDR3 extends over 15 amino acids. The V and J ends lost 3 bases and 1 base, in that order; junction bases with no gene match: 8. Here the CDR3 reads CAWSVGGTANTEAFF. The CDR3 DNA follows: TGTGCCTGGAGCGTAGGGGGGACAGCGAACACTGAAGCTTTCTTT.

The V gene is TRBV7-2, the J gene TRBJ2-7; 10 bases agree with TRBD2. Germline trimming cut 1 base from V and 5 bases from J; bases unmatched to any gene: 11. CDR1 and CDR2 (germline): SGHTA, FQGNSA. The CDR3 runs 17 residues. DNA of the CDR3: TGTGCCAGCAGCTTAGATGGGAGGGTAGCGGGAGGTCACGAGCAGTACTTC. Residues: CASSLDGRVAGGHEQYF.

This rearrangement joins TRBV5-1 to TRBJ2-1; D perhaps matches TRBD1 (5 bases). V was clipped by 4 bases and J by 4 bases, with 12 bases between them. The CDR3 extends over 14 amino acids. In germline, CDR1 is SGHRS, CDR2 YFSETQ. The CDR3 loop is CASSETALYNEQFF. DNA of the CDR3: TGCGCCAGCAGCGAGACAGCCCTTTACAATGAGCAGTTCTTC.

The chain couples TRBV29-1 to TRBJ1-1; 12 nucleotides match TRBD1. The CDR3 is 17 residues long. The germline gives CDR1 SQVTM, CDR2 ANQGSEA. The ends lost 5 bases at V and 1 base at J; junction bases unmatched: 11. The CDR3 reads CSVRGTGGSLRNTEAFF. The CDR3 coding sequence is TGCAGCGTTCGGGGGACAGGGGGCAGTCTGAGGAACACTGAAGCTTTCTTT. The full variable domain, rest sourced from reference TRBV29-1 and TRBJ1-1, is SAVISQKPSRDICQRGTSLTIQCQVDSQVTMMFWYRQQPGQSLTLIATANQGSEATYESGFVIDKFPISRPNLTFSTLTVSNMSPEDSSIYLCSVRGTGGSLRNTEAFFGQGTRLTVV.

The chain has TRBV7-2 and TRBJ2-3, with TRBD2 matching 12 bases. J gave up 6 bases and V 2 bases, and 3 bases lay outside the gene matches. The CDR3 length is 15 residues. Germline V gene sequence: CDR1 SGHTA, CDR2 FQGNSA. CDR3 residues: CASSLRLAGADTQYF. In DNA, the CDR3 is TGTGCCAGCAGCTTACGACTAGCGGGAGCCGATACGCAGTATTTT.

This clone was seen ten or more times. The genes are TRBV5-1 and TRBJ2-3; TRBD1 agrees at 7 bases. The CDR3 loop spans 15 amino acids. In germline, CDR1 is SGHRS, CDR2 YFSETQ. V was pared by 4 bases and J by 3 bases, with 8 bases of the junction left unmatched. The CDR3: CASSPRTGPTDTQYF. DNA of the CDR3: TGCGCCAGCAGCCCGAGGACAGGACCAACAGATACGCAGTATTTT.